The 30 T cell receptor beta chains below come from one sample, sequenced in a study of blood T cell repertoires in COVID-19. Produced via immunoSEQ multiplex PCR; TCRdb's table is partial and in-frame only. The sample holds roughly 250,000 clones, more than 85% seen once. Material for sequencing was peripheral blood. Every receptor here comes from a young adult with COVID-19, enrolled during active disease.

CDR3 in DNA: TGTGCCAGCAGCTTGGGGACAGGCCTGGGGGGCCAAGAGACCCAGTACTTC. Its protein product is CASSLGTGLGGQETQYF. The chain combines TRBV5-4 with TRBJ2-5; a weak D match, TRBD1 (7 bases). Germline CDR1 is SGHNT and CDR2 is YYREEE (reference sequence). The CDR3 has 17 residues. Trimming took 0 bases from V and 1 from J, leaving 16 bases between them.

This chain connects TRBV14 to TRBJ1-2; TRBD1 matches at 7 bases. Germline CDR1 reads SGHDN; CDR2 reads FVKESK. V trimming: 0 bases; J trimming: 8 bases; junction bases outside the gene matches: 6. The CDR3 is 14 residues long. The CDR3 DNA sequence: TGTGCCAGCAGCCAAGATCGACAGGGCGGCGGCTACACCTTC. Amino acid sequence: CASSQDRQGGGYTF.

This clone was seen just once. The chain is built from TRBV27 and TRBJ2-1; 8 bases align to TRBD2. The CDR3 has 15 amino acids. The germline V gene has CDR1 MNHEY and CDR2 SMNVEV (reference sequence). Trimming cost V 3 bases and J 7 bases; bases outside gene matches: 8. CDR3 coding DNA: TGTGCCAGCAGTTTGGGGCGGGAGGCGGTGAATGAGCAGTTCTTC. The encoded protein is CASSLGREAVNEQFF.

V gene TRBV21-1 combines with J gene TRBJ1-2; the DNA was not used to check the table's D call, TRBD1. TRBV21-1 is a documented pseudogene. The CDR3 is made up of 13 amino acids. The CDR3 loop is CASSTTGGSGYTF. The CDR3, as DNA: TGTGCCAGCAGCACCACAGGGGGCAGTGGCTACACCTTC.

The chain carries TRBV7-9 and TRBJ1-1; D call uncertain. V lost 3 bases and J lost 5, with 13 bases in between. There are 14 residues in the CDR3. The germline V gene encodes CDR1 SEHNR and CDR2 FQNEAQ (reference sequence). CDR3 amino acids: CASSLDGSRTEAFF. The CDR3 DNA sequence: TGTGCCAGCAGCTTGGATGGATCTAGGACTGAAGCTTTCTTT.

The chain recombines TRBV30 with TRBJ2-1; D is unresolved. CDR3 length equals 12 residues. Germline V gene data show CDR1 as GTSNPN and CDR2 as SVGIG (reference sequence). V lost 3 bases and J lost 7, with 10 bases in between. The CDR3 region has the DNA TGTGCCTGGAGCCTGGAGTGGAATGAGCAGTTCTTC. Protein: CAWSLEWNEQFF. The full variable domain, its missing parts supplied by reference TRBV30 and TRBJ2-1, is SQTIHQWPATLVQPVGSPLSLECTVEGTSNPNLYWYRQAAGRGLQLLFYSVGIGQISSEVPQNLSASRPQDRQFILSSKKLLLSDSGFYLCAWSLEWNEQFFGPGTRLTVL.

The CDR3 bases are TGTGCCAGCAGTGCACTAGCGGGCTACGAGCAGTACTTC. As protein: CASSALAGYEQYF. The chain couples TRBV6-2 or TRBV6-3 to TRBJ2-7; 9 bases are shared with TRBD2. Germline assignment: CDR1 MNHEY and CDR2 SVGEGT. Germline trimming cut 5 bases from V and 3 bases from J; bases unmatched to any gene: 2. The CDR3 is 13 amino acids.

CDR3 DNA: TGTGCCAGCAGCGTAGAGCCCCAGGCAACTAATGAAAAACTGTTTTTT. Protein product: CASSVEPQATNEKLFF. This rearrangement joins TRBV9 to TRBJ1-4; no reliable D call. The germline V and J ends were trimmed by 0 bases and 0 bases, with 9 bases remaining between them. The CDR3 runs to 16 residues. In germline, CDR1 is SGDLS, CDR2 YYNGEE.

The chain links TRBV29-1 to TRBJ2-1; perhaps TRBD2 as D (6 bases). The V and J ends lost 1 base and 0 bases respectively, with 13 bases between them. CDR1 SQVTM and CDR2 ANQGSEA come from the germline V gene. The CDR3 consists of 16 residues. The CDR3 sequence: CSVEGRGTGSYNEQFF. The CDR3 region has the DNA TGCAGCGTTGAAGGCCGGGGGACCGGCTCCTACAATGAGCAGTTCTTC.

This CDR3 reads CASSQGGGIAGYTF. CDR3 coding DNA: TGTGCCAGCAGCCAAGGAGGGGGAATTGCTGGCTACACCTTC. This sequence joins TRBV3-1 (or the pseudogene TRBV3-2) and TRBJ1-2, with D tentatively TRBD1 (6 bases). Trimming cost V 1 base and J 7 bases, with 13 bases left between them. Germline CDR1 reads LGHDT; CDR2 reads YNNKEL (reference sequence). CDR3 length: 14 amino acids.

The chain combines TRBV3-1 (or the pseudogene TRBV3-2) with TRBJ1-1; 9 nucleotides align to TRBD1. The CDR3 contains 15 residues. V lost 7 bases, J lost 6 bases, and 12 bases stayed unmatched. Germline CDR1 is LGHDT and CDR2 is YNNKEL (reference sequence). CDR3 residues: CASTHGDRVGAEAFF. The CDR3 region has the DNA TGTGCCAGCACCCACGGGGACAGGGTGGGGGCTGAAGCTTTCTTT.

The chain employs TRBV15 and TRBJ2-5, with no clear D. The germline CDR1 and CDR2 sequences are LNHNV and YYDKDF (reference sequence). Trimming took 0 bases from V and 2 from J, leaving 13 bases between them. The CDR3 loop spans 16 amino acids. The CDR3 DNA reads TGTGCCACCAGCAGAGATCGAACTGTTGCTCAAGAGACCCAGTACTTC. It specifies CATSRDRTVAQETQYF.

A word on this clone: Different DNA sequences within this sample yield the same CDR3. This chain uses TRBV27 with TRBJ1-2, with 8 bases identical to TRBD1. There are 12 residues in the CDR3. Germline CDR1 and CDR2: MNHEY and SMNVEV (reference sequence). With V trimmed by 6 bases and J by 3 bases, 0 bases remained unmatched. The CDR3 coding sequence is TGTGCCAGCAGGACAGGGGACTATGGCTACACCTTC. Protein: CASRTGDYGYTF.

This chain's CDR3 is CSVLPGTGNTEAFF. The CDR3 DNA follows: TGCAGCGTCCTACCCGGGACAGGGAACACTGAAGCTTTCTTT. The chain recombines TRBV29-1 with TRBJ1-1, with 8 positions matching TRBD1. The CDR3 length is 14 residues. Losses at the gene ends were 6 bases for V and 1 base for J; bases not matched to a gene: 7. Germline V gene data show CDR1 as SQVTM and CDR2 as ANQGSEA.

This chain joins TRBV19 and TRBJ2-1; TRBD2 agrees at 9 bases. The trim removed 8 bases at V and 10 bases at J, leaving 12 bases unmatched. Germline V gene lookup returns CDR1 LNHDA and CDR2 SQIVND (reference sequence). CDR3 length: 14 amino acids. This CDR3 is CASATLAGSGEQFF. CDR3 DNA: TGTGCCAGTGCCACGCTAGCGGGATCTGGCGAGCAGTTCTTC.

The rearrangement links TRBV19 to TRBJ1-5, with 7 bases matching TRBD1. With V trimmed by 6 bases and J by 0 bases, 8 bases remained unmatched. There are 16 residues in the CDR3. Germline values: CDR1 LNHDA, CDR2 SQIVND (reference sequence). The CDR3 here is CASREQGGYSNQPQHF. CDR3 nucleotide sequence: TGTGCCAGTAGGGAACAAGGGGGCTATAGCAATCAGCCCCAGCATTTT. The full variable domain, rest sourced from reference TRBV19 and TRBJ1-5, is DGGITQSPKYLFRKEGQNVTLSCEQNLNHDAMYWYRQDPGQGLRLIYYSQIVNDFQKGDIAEGYSVSREKKESFPLTVTSAQKNPTAFYLCASREQGGYSNQPQHFGDGTRLSIL.

In nucleotides, the CDR3 is TGTGCCAGCAGTGGAGATGCCGGGGAGCTGTTTTTT. Its translation: CASSGDAGELFF. The chain recombines TRBV3-1 (or the pseudogene TRBV3-2) with TRBJ2-2; D unclear. This CDR3 region has 12 residues. The ends were cut back, 6 bases at V and 6 bases at J, with 8 bases in the middle. The germline V gene has CDR1 LGHDT and CDR2 YNNKEL (reference sequence).

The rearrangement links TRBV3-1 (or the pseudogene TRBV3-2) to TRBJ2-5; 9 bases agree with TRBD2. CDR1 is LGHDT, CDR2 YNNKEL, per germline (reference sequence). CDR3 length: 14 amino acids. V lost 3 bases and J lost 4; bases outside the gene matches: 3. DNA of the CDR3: TGTGCCAGCAGCCAGACTAGCGGACTAGAGACCCAGTACTTC. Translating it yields CASSQTSGLETQYF.

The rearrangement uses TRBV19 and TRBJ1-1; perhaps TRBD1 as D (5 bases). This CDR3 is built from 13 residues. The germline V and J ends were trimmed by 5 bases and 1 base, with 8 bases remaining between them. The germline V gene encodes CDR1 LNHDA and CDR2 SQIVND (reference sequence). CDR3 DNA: TGTGCCAGTAGTTTCGGGGGGAACACTGAAGCTTTCTTT. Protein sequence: CASSFGGNTEAFF.

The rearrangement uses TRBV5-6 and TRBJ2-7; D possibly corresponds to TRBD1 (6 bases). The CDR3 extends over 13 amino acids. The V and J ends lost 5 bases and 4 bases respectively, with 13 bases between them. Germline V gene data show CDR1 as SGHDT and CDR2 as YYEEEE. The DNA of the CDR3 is TGTGCCAGCAGTCCCGGACAGTTATACGAGCAGTACTTC. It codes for CASSPGQLYEQYF.

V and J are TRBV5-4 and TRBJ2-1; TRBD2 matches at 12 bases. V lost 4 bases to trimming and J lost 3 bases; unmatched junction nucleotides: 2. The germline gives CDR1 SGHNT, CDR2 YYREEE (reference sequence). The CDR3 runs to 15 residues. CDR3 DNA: TGTGCCAGCAGCGCGACTAGCGGGAGCTACAATGAGCAGTTCTTC. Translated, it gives CASSATSGSYNEQFF.

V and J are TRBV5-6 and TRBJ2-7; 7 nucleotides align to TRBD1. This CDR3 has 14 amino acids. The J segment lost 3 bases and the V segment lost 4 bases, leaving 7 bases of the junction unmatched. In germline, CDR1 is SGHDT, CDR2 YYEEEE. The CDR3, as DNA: TGTGCCAGCAGCACCCCGGGACAGAGCTACGAGCAGTACTTC. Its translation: CASSTPGQSYEQYF. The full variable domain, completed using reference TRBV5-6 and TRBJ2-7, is DAGVTQSPTHLIKTRGQQVTLRCSPKSGHDTVSWYQQALGQGPQFIFQYYEEEERQRGNFPDRFSGHQFPNYSSELNVNALLLGDSALYLCASSTPGQSYEQYFGPGTRLTVT.

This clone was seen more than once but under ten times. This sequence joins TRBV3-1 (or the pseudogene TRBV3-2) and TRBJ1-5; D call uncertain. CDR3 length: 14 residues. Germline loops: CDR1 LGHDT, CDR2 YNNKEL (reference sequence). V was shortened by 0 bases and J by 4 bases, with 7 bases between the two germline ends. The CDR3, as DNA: TGTGCCAGCAGCCAAGAACCGGTTAATCAGCCCCAGCATTTT. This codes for CASSQEPVNQPQHF.

CDR3 region: CATSDGQGYTGELFF. CDR3 DNA: TGTGCCACCAGTGACGGACAGGGCTACACCGGGGAGCTGTTTTTT. The chain joins TRBV24-1 to TRBJ2-2; TRBD1 matches at 8 bases. J was trimmed by 3 bases and V by 4 bases; bases with no gene match: 3. Germline V gives CDR1 KGHDR, CDR2 SFDVKD. This CDR3 has 15 residues.

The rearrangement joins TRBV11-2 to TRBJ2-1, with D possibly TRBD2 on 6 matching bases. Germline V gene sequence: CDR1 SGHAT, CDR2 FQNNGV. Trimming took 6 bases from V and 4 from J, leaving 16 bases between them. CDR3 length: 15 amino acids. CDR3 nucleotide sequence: TGTGCCAGCAGGTACCGAGGAGGGCCTTACAATGAGCAGTTCTTC. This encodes CASRYRGGPYNEQFF.

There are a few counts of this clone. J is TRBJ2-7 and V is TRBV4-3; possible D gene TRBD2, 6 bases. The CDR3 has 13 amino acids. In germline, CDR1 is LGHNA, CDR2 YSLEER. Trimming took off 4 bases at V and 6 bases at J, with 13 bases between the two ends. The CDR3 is CASSPQMGGEQYF. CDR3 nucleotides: TGCGCCAGCAGCCCCCAGATGGGGGGCGAGCAGTACTTC.

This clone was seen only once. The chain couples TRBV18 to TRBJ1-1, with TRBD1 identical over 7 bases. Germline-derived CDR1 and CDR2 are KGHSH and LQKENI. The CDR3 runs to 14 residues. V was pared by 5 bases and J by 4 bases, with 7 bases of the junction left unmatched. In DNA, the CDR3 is TGTGCCAGCTCAGCGTCGACAGGGAGCACTGAAGCTTTCTTT. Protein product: CASSASTGSTEAFF.

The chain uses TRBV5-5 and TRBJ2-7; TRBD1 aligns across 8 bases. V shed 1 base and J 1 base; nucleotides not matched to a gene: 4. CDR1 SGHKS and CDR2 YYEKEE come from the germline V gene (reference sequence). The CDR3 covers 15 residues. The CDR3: CASSLRQGASYEQYF. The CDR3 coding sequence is TGTGCCAGCAGCTTGCGCCAGGGGGCTTCCTACGAGCAGTACTTC.

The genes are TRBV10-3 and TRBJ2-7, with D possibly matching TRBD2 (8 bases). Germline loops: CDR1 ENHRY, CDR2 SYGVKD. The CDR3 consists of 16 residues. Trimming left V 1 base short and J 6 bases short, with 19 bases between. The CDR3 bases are TGTGCCATCAGTGAGTTCTGGGACAGCGGGAGTAGCGAGCAGTACTTC. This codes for CAISEFWDSGSSEQYF.

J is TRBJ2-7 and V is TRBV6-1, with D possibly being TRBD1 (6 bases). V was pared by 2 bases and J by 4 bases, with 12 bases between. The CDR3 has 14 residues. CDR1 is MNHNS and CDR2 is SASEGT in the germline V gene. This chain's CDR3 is CASSEKGRGYEQYF. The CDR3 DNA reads TGTGCCAGCAGTGAAAAGGGCAGGGGATACGAGCAGTACTTC.